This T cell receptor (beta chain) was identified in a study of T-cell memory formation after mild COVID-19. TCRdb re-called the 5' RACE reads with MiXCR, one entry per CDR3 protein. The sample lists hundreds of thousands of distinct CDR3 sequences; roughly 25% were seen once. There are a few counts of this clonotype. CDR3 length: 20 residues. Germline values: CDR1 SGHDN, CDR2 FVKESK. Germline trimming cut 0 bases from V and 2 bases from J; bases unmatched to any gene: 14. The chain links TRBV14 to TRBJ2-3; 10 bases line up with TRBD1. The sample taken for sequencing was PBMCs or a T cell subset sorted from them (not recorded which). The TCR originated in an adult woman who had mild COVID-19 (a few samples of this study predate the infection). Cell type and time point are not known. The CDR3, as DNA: TGTGCCAGCAGCCAAGACGGACCGGGACAGGGGACTTCCTTCACAGATACGCAGTATTTT. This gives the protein CASSQDGPGQGTSFTDTQYF.